A single sample is the source of the 21 T cell receptor beta chains below, sequenced in a study of radiation and T cells in renal cell carcinoma. Measured with immunoSEQ multiplex PCR; TCRdb has only the in-frame clones, and not every one. The table has 100,000 to 150,000 clones, around 82% seen once. Stated time point: blood 2 weeks post-SBRT. Treatment in this sample: 15 Gy SBRT to primary tumor, nephrectomy 4 weeks later. The input for sequencing was blood, taken from a patient whose treatment included radiotherapy and nephrectomy. The source is a man aged 50 to 60 with renal cell carcinoma.

The chain carries TRBV15 and TRBJ2-5, with D perhaps matching TRBD2 (6 bases). The germline CDR1 and CDR2 sequences are LNHNV and YYDKDF (reference sequence). This CDR3 region has 15 residues. Trimming removed 5 bases from V and 5 bases from J, with 18 bases in between. CDR3 amino acids: CATSLGGGVGETQYF. The DNA for the CDR3 is TGTGCCACCAGCCTCGGTGGCGGGGTGGGGGAGACCCAGTACTTC.

V and J are TRBV19 and TRBJ1-6; D unclear. The V and J ends lost 3 bases and 7 bases respectively, with 13 bases between them. Germline CDR1 reads LNHDA; CDR2 reads SQIVND (reference sequence). The CDR3 consists of 15 residues. The CDR3 loop is CASSMLRGYNSPLHF. CDR3 coding DNA: TGTGCCAGTAGTATGTTACGGGGTTACAATTCACCCCTCCACTTT.

The chain couples TRBV30 to TRBJ1-6; no firm D call. This CDR3 has 15 residues. Germline values: CDR1 GTSNPN, CDR2 SVGIG (reference sequence). Trimming shortened V by 1 base and J by 8 bases, and 15 bases separated the two germline ends. CDR3 coding DNA: TGTGCCTGGAGTGGAGGGAGGGCGGATTATTCACCCCTCCACTTT. Its translation: CAWSGGRADYSPLHF.

The rearrangement uses TRBV5-4 and TRBJ1-5; tentatively, D is TRBD1 (5 bases). The length of the CDR3 is 15 residues. V lost 4 bases and J 0 bases, leaving 11 bases between the germline ends. CDR1 is SGHNT, CDR2 YYREEE, per germline (reference sequence). CDR3 bases: TGTGCCAGCAGCCGGGACGGAGGTAGCAATCAGCCCCAGCATTTT. Protein product: CASSRDGGSNQPQHF.

This clone was recorded only once. This chain uses TRBV19 with TRBJ1-2; perhaps TRBD1 as D (5 bases). From germline, CDR1 is LNHDA and CDR2 SQIVND (reference sequence). There are 14 residues in the CDR3. The V gene lost 1 base and the J gene lost 7 bases, with 13 bases spanning the gap. This chain's CDR3 is CASSIVGGRSGYTF. In nucleotides, the CDR3 is TGTGCCAGTAGTATAGTCGGGGGAAGGAGTGGCTACACCTTC.

The chain joins TRBV7-2 to TRBJ2-7; 7 bases are a match to TRBD1. Germline trimming cut 5 bases from V and 6 bases from J; bases unmatched to any gene: 7. The germline V gene has CDR1 SGHTA and CDR2 FQGNSA. This CDR3 has 13 amino acids. As DNA, the CDR3 is TGTGCCAGCAGCGCCGACAGGGCTGGCGAGCAGTACTTC. Protein product: CASSADRAGEQYF. Filled out from reference TRBV7-2 and TRBJ2-7, the complete variable domain reads GAGVSQSPSNKVTEKGKDVELRCDPISGHTALYWYRQSLGQGLEFLIYFQGNSAPDKSGLPSDRFSAERTGGSVSTLTIQRTQQEDSAVYLCASSADRAGEQYFGPGTRLTVT.

The chain links TRBV5-5 to TRBJ2-3; D gene uncertain. Germline V CDR1 and CDR2: SGHKS, YYEKEE (reference sequence). The V gene lost 0 bases and the J gene lost 0 bases, with 11 bases spanning the gap. CDR3 length equals 16 residues. The chain's CDR3 is CASSLDRGFSTDTQYF. The CDR3 DNA follows: TGTGCCAGCAGCTTGGATCGCGGTTTTAGCACAGATACGCAGTATTTT.

The genes are TRBV27 and TRBJ1-1, with D uncertain. This CDR3 comprises 13 residues. V was cut by 2 bases and J by 3 bases, with 7 bases left in between. Germline V lookup: CDR1 MNHEY, CDR2 SMNVEV (reference sequence). CDR3 nucleotides: TGTGCCAGCAGTTTAAGTGGGGACACTGAAGCTTTCTTT. Its protein is CASSLSGDTEAFF.

The rearrangement uses TRBV7-2 and TRBJ2-7; either TRBD1 or TRBD2 may supply D (5 bases each). V lost 4 bases and J lost 2, with 15 bases in between. The length of the CDR3 is 15 residues. Germline V gene sequence: CDR1 SGHTA, CDR2 FQGNSA. CDR3 region: CASSSTPGGTYEQYF. The DNA of the CDR3 is TGTGCCAGCAGCTCGACCCCTGGGGGTACCTACGAGCAGTACTTC.

The chain combines TRBV5-5 with TRBJ2-5, with 7 bases fitting TRBD2. Germline assignment: CDR1 SGHKS and CDR2 YYEKEE (reference sequence). V shed 2 bases and J 3 bases; nucleotides not matched to a gene: 7. This CDR3 contains 15 residues. The CDR3: CASSFLSAGEETQYF. The CDR3 bases are TGTGCCAGCAGCTTCCTTTCGGCGGGAGAAGAGACCCAGTACTTC.

The CDR3 here is CASSQYEGLSSYEQYF. DNA of the CDR3: TGCGCCAGCAGCCAGTATGAGGGCCTAAGCTCCTACGAGCAGTACTTC. The rearrangement uses TRBV5-1 and TRBJ2-7; possibly TRBD2 for D (5 bases). CDR3 length: 16 amino acids. Germline CDR1 SGHRS, CDR2 YFSETQ. V lost 4 bases to trimming and J lost 0 bases, with 17 bases between them.

The rearrangement uses TRBV27 and TRBJ2-4; 14 nucleotides agree with TRBD2. The germline CDR1 and CDR2 sequences are MNHEY and SMNVEV (reference sequence). The CDR3 has 15 residues. V lost 7 bases to trimming and J lost 5 bases; unmatched junction nucleotides: 4. Written as DNA, the CDR3 is TGTGCCAGCACGGGACTAGCGGGAGCGCAAAACATTCAGTACTTC. As protein: CASTGLAGAQNIQYF.

This clone is a singleton in its sample. V is TRBV5-1 and J is TRBJ2-2, with D hard to call. Between the trimmed V and J ends, which lost 7 bases and 2 bases, there was a span of 12 bases. Germline V CDR1 and CDR2: SGHRS, YFSETQ. There are 14 residues in the CDR3. In DNA, the CDR3 is TGCGCCAGCTCGGCGGTTATAAACACCGGGGAGCTGTTTTTT. Its protein is CASSAVINTGELFF.

J is TRBJ1-2 and V is TRBV15; D gene ambiguous. The germline V gene encodes CDR1 LNHNV and CDR2 YYDKDF (reference sequence). V lost 5 bases and J lost 8, with 18 bases in between. The CDR3 sequence is 14 residues long. Here the CDR3 reads CATSLEAGRLGYTF. CDR3 nucleotide sequence: TGTGCCACCAGCCTAGAGGCAGGACGTCTGGGCTACACCTTC. Supplemented by reference TRBV15 and TRBJ1-2, the full variable domain reads DAMVIQNPRYQVTQFGKPVTLSCSQTLNHNVMYWYQQKSSQAPKLLFHYYDKDFNNEADTPDNFQSRRPNTSFCFLDIRSPGLGDTAMYLCATSLEAGRLGYTFGSGTRLTVV.

The chain couples TRBV6-7 to TRBJ1-5; tentative D call: TRBD1 (6 bases). TRBV6-7 is an ORF, with its function uncertain. This CDR3 comprises 17 residues. The V gene lost 6 bases and the J gene lost 5 bases, with 23 bases spanning the gap. Here the CDR3 reads CASSPHGGPVIDQPQHF. The CDR3 nucleotides read TGTGCCAGCAGCCCCCATGGGGGGCCGGTAATCGATCAGCCCCAGCATTTT.

The chain employs TRBV9 and TRBJ2-1, with 8 bases that match TRBD2. The CDR3 contains 15 residues. J was trimmed by 7 bases and V by 1 base; bases with no gene match: 7. CDR1 is SGDLS, CDR2 YYNGEE, per germline. CDR3 nucleotide sequence: TGTGCCAGCAGCGTAAAGGGACTAGGGACAAATGAGCAGTTCTTC. Its protein product is CASSVKGLGTNEQFF.

The V and J genes are TRBV5-6 and TRBJ1-1; tentatively, D is TRBD1 (5 bases). V lost 3 bases and J lost 5, with 11 bases in between. The V gene's germline CDR1 is SGHDT and CDR2 YYEEEE. This CDR3 is built from 13 residues. The CDR3: CASSWGVLTEAFF. DNA for the CDR3: TGTGCCAGCAGCTGGGGGGTATTAACTGAAGCTTTCTTT.

J is TRBJ2-1 and V is TRBV4-3; a possible D gene is TRBD1 (6 bases). The CDR3 extends over 12 amino acids. The V gene's germline CDR1 is LGHNA and CDR2 YSLEER. Trimming pared 2 bases from V and 9 bases from J, leaving 8 bases between. The CDR3 nucleotides are TGCGCCAGCAGCCAACTAGGGGGTGAGCAGTTCTTC. This sequence encodes CASSQLGGEQFF.

The rearrangement uses TRBV28 and TRBJ1-2; 7 bases agree with TRBD1. The trim removed 5 bases at V and 5 bases at J, leaving 8 bases unmatched. The CDR3 totals 14 residues. Germline V gene data show CDR1 as MDHEN and CDR2 as SYDVKM. The CDR3 coding sequence is TGTGCCAGCAGTCAGGGGGGGGCGTCGTATGGCTACACCTTC. Translation: CASSQGGASYGYTF.

The V call is TRBV6-5, the J call TRBJ1-1; 9 nucleotides align to TRBD1. The germline V gene has CDR1 MNHEY and CDR2 SVGAGI. Trimming cost V 4 bases and J 8 bases; bases outside gene matches: 11. This CDR3 has 15 residues. CDR3 DNA sequence: TGTGCCAGCAGTTCCCTTAGGGGACAGGGAACAGAAGCTTTCTTT. Translated: CASSSLRGQGTEAFF.

The genes are TRBV5-1 and TRBJ2-7, with a tentative D call TRBD2 (5 bases). Trimming took off 0 bases at V and 2 bases at J, with 21 bases between the two ends. Germline values: CDR1 SGHRS, CDR2 YFSETQ. The CDR3 extends over 18 amino acids. The CDR3 loop is CASSLAYRPPEEAYEQYF. CDR3 in DNA: TGCGCCAGCAGCTTGGCCTATAGACCCCCGGAGGAGGCCTACGAGCAGTACTTC.